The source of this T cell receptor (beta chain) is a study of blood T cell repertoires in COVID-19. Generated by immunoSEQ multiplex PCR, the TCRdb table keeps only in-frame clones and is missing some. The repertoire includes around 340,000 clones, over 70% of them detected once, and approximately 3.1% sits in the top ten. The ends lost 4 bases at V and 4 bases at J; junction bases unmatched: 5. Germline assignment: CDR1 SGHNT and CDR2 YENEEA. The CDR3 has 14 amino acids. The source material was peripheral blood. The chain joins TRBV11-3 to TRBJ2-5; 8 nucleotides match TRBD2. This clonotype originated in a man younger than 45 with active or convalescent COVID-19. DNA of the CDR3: TGTGCCAGCAGCTACGGGGGGGCCGGAGAGACCCAGTACTTC. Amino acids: CASSYGGAGETQYF.